Ten or more counts support the clone carrying this TCR beta chain. Its antigen remains unidentified. CDR1 is DFQATT, CDR2 SNEGSKA, per germline (reference sequence). This CDR3 spans 14 amino acids. With 8 bases clipped from V and 0 bases from J, the junction kept 5 bases outside the gene matches. The data stem from a study of T cells in Graves' hyperthyroidism and ophthalmopathy. General study findings and limits: Blood also showed most of the thyroid clonotypes that were expanded above 0.001. With a median lead of roughly 6.8 months before onset, the model predicted ophthalmopathy.

Diagnostic assessment was based on clinical symptoms, serum thyroxine and TRAb, thyroid ultrasound and orbital computed tomography. Authors of the study amplified TCR beta CDR3 regions from RNA transcripts. The HTBI primer set served for first-round RT-PCR of the TCR CDR3. MiXCR, run by TCRdb on the multiplex PCR reads, gives a single entry per CDR3 protein. The sample consists of 600,000 or so distinct CDR3 sequences, about 14% of them appearing once. Sequenced material: blood. The chain recombines TRBV20-1 with TRBJ2-1; 9 nucleotides line up with TRBD2. The origin of this receptor is a woman between 45 and 65 years old with Graves' ophthalmopathy. The CDR3 bases are TGCAGTCGTAGCGGGAGTCCCTCCTACAATGAGCAGTTCTTC. It specifies CSRSGSPSYNEQFF.